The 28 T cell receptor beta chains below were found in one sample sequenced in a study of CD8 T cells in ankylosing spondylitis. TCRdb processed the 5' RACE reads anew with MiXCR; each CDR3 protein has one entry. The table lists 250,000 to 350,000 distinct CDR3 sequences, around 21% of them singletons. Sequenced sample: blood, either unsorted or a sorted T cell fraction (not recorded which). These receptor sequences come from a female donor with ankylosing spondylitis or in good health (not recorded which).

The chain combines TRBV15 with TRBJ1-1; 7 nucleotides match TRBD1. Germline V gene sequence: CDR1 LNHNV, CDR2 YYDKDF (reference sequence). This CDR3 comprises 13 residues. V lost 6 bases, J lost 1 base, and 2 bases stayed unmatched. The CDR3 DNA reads TGTGCCACCAGACAGGGGAGGAACACTGAAGCTTTCTTT. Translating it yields CATRQGRNTEAFF.

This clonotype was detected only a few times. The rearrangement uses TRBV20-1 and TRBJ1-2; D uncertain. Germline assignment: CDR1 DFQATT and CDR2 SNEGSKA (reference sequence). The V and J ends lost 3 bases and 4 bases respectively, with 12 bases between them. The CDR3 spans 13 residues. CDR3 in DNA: TGCAGTGCTAGGGAGGGTCTAAGCTATGGCTACACCTTC. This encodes CSAREGLSYGYTF.

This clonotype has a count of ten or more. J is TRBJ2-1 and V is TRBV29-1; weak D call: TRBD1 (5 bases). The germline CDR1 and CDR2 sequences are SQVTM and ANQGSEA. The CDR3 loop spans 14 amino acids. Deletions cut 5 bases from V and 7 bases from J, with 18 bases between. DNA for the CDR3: TGCAGCGTTTCAAAGGGGTACAGGCTAAATGAGCAGTTCTTC. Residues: CSVSKGYRLNEQFF.

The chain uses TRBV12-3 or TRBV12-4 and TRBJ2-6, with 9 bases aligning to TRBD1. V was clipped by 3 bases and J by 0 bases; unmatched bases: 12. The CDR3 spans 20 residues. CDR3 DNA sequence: TGTGCCAGCAGTTTTAACGGCCTGGGACAGGGCTTCTCTGGGGCCAACGTCCTGACTTTC. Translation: CASSFNGLGQGFSGANVLTF.

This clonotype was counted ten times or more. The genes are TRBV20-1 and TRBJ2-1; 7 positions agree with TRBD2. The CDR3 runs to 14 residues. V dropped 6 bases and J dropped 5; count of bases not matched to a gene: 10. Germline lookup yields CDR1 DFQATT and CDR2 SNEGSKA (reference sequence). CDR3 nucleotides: TGCAGTGCCGGGCGCGAGGGAGGGCACAATGAGCAGTTCTTC. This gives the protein CSAGREGGHNEQFF.

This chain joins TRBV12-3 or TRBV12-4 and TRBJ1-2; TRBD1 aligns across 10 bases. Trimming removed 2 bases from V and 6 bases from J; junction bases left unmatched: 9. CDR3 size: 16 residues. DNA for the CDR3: TGTGCCAGCAGTTTATCTGGGACAGGGGTAGGGGATGGCTACACCTTC. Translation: CASSLSGTGVGDGYTF.

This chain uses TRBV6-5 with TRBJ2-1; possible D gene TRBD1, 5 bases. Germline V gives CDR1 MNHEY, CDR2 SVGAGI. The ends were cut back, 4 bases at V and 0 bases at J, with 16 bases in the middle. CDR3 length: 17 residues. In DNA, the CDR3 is TGTGCCAGCAGTTCACGACAGTATTCCCCCTCCTACAATGAGCAGTTCTTC. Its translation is CASSSRQYSPSYNEQFF.

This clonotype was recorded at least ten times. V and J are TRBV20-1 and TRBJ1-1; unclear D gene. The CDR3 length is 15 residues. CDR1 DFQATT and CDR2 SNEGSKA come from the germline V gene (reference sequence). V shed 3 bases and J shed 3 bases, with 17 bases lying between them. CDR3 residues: CSASVYGRGDTEAFF. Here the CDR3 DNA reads TGCAGTGCTAGCGTGTACGGCCGTGGGGACACTGAAGCTTTCTTT.

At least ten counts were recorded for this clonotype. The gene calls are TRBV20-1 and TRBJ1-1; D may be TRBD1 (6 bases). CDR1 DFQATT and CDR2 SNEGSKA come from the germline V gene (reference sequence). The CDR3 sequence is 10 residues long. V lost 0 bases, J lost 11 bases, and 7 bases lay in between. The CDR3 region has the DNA TGCAGTGCTAGAGAGAGGGGGGCTTTCTTT. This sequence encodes CSARERGAFF.

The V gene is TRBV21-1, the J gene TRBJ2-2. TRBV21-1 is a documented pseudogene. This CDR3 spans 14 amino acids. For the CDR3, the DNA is TGTGCCAGCAGCAACGCGGGAGACGTCGGGGAGCTGTTTTTT. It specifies CASSNAGDVGELFF.

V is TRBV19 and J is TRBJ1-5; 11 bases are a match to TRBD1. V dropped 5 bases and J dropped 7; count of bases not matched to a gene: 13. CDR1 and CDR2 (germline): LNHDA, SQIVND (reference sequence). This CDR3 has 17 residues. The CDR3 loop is CASSSLSGTGGGQPQHF. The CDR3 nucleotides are TGTGCCAGTAGTTCCCTTTCCGGGACAGGGGGAGGACAGCCCCAGCATTTT.

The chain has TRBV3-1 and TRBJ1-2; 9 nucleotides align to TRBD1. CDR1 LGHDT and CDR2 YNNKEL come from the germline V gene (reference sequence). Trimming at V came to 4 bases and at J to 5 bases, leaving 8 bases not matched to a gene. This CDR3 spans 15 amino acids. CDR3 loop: CASSPTQTGGYGYTF. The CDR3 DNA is TGTGCCAGCAGCCCAACTCAGACAGGGGGTTATGGCTACACCTTC.

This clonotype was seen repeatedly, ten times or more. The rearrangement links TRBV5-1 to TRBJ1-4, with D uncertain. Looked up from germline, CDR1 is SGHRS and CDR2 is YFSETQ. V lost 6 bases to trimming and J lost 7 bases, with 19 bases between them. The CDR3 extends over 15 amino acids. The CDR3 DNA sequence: TGCGCCAGCAATTTTGGGGATGGCCTTGGTGAAAAACTGTTTTTT. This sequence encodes CASNFGDGLGEKLFF.

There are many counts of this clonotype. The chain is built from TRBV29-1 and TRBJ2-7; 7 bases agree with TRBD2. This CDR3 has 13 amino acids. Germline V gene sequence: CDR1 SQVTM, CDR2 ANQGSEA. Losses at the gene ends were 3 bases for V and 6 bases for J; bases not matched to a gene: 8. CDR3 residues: CSVDRVGGSEQYF. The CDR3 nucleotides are TGCAGCGTTGACAGGGTTGGCGGGAGCGAGCAGTACTTC.

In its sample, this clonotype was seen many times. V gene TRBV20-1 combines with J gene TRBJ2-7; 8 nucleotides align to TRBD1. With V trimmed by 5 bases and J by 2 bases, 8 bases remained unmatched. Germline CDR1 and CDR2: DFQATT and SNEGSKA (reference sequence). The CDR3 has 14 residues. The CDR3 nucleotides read TGCAGTGCTCACTCCGGGACAGGAGCCTACGAGCAGTACTTC. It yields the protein CSAHSGTGAYEQYF.

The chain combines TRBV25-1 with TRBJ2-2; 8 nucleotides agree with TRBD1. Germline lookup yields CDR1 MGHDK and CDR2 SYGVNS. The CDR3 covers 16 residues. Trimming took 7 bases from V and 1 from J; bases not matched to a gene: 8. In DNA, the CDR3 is TGTGCCAGCACTGGAGTCGGGACAGGGAACACCGGGGAGCTGTTTTTT. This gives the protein CASTGVGTGNTGELFF.

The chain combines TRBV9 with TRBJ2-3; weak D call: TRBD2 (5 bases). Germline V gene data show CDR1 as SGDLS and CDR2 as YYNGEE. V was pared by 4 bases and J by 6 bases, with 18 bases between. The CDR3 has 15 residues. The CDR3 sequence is CASSPRGEGSDTQYF. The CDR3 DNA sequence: TGTGCCAGCAGCCCTCGCGGTGAGGGTTCCGATACGCAGTATTTT.

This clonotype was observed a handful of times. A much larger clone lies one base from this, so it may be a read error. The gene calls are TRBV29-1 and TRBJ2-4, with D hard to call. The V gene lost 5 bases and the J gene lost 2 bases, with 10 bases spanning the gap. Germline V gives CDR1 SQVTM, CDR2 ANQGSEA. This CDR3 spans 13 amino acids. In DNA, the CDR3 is TGCAGCGTTTCACTTAGGCCCAAAAACATTCAGTACTTC. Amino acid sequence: CSVSLRPKNIQYF.

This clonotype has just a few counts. CDR3 region: CASLRSGGPYEQYF. The CDR3 bases are TGTGCCAGCCTAAGATCTGGGGGCCCCTACGAGCAGTACTTC. V gene TRBV6-1 combines with J gene TRBJ2-7; perhaps TRBD1 as D (6 bases). From germline, CDR1 is MNHNS and CDR2 SASEGT. V was clipped by 8 bases and J by 2 bases, with 16 bases between them. CDR3 length equals 14 residues.

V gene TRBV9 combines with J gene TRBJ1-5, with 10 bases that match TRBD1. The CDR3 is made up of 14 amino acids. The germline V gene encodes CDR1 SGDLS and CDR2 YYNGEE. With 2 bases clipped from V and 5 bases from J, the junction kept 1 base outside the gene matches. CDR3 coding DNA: TGTGCCAGCAGCGTGACAGGGGGCGATCAGCCCCAGCATTTT. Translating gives CASSVTGGDQPQHF. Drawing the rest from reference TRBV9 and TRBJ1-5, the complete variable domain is DSGVTQTPKHLITATGQRVTLRCSPRSGDLSVYWYQQSLDQGLQFLIQYYNGEERAKGNILERFSAQQFPDLHSELNLSSLELGDSALYFCASSVTGGDQPQHFGDGTRLSIL.

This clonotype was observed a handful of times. This CDR3 reads CASSQTTGNTQYF. CDR3 DNA sequence: TGCGCCAGCAGCCAAACCACGGGAAATACGCAGTATTTT. V gene TRBV4-3 combines with J gene TRBJ2-3, with a tentative D call TRBD2 (5 bases). Germline V gene data show CDR1 as LGHNA and CDR2 as YSLEER. V was clipped by 2 bases and J by 7 bases, with 10 bases between them. The CDR3 runs 13 residues.

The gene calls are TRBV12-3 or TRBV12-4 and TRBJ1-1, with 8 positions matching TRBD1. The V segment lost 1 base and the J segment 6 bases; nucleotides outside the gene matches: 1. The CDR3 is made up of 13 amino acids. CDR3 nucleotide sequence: TGTGCCAGCAGTTTAGAGACAGGGGCTGAAGCTTTCTTT. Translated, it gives CASSLETGAEAFF.

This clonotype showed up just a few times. CDR3 sequence: CSVGGLAEIYNEQFF. In nucleotides, the CDR3 is TGCAGCGTGGGGGGACTAGCGGAGATTTACAATGAGCAGTTCTTC. The V and J genes are TRBV29-1 and TRBJ2-1; 11 bases map to TRBD2. Per the germline V gene, CDR1 is SQVTM and CDR2 is ANQGSEA. The CDR3 extends over 15 amino acids. With V trimmed by 6 bases and J by 4 bases, 8 bases remained unmatched.

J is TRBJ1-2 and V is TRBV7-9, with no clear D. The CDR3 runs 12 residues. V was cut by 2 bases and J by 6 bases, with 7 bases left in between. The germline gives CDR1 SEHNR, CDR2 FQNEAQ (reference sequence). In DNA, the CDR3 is TGTGCCAGCAGCTTAATTGAGAATGGCTACACCTTC. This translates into CASSLIENGYTF. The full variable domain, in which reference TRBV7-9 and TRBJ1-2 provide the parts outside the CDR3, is DTGVSQNPRHKITKRGQNVTFRCDPISEHNRLYWYRQTLGQGPEFLTYFQNEAQLEKSRLLSDRFSAERPKGSFSTLEIQRTEQGDSAMYLCASSLIENGYTFGSGTRLTVV.

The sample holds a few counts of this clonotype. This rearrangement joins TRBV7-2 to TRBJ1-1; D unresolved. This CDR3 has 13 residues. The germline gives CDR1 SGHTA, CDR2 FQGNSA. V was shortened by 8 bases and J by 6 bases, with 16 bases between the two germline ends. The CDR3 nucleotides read TGTGCCAGCCGGCGCGGCGGAACACCTGAAGCTTTCTTT. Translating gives CASRRGGTPEAFF.

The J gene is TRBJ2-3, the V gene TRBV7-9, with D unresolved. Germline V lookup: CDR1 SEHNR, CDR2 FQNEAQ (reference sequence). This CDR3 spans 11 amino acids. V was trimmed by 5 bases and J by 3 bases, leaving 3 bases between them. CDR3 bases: TGTGCCAGCAGCACGACAGATACGCAGTATTTT. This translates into CASSTTDTQYF.

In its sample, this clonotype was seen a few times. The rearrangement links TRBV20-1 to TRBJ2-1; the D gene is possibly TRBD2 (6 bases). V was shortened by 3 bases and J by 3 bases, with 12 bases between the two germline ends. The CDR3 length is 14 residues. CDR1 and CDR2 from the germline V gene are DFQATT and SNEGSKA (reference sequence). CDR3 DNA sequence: TGCAGTGCTAGGTTCCGGGGACTCTACAATGAGCAGTTCTTC. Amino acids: CSARFRGLYNEQFF.

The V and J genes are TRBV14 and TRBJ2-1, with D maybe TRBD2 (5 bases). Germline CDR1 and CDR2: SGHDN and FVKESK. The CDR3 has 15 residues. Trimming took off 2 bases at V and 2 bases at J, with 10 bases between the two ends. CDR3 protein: CASSQFGVTYNEQFF. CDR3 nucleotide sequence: TGTGCCAGCAGCCAATTCGGGGTAACCTACAATGAGCAGTTCTTC. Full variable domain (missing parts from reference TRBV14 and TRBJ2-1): EAGVTQFPSHSVIEKGQTVTLRCDPISGHDNLYWYRRVMGKEIKFLLHFVKESKQDESGMPNNRFLAERTGGTYSTLKVQPAELEDSGVYFCASSQFGVTYNEQFFGPGTRLTVL.